This TCR beta chain stems from a study of T cells after yellow fever vaccination. The study's findings and limits: Post-booster repertoires contained most primary-vaccination clones again (approximately 97% CD4, 88% CD8).

This clonotype was counted only a few times. The target antigen is unknown. TCRdb re-called the 5' RACE reads through MiXCR, storing one row per CDR3 protein. Among about 320,000 distinct CDR3 sequences listed, 3.5% to 4.5% were seen once. V was cut by 5 bases and J by 6 bases, with 12 bases left in between. The CDR3 runs 13 residues. CDR1 KGHDR and CDR2 SFDVKD come from the germline V gene. The receptor was isolated from a man between 18 and 35 years old who received the YFV17D yellow fever vaccine. The specimen comprised PBMCs, sampled 15 days after the yellow fever booster vaccination. V is TRBV24-1 and J is TRBJ1-2, with D unclear. DNA of the CDR3: TGTGCCACCAGTGGATGGGGAGGGAATGGCTACACCTTC. Translation: CATSGWGGNGYTF.